This is a list of T cell receptor beta chains from one sample in a study of CD8+ T cells in alopecia areata. Sequenced by immunoSEQ multiplex PCR; TCRdb stores in-frame clones only, minus some. This table holds 120,000 or so clones, less than 80% found once. Sequencing input: CD4+ T cells sorted from blood. The receptors were sampled from a human donor in good health. Both conserved end residues are part of each CDR3. A D gene is named only where the DNA matches it firmly. A row's size may be missing; if present it is once, few, many or a size class.

size,V,D,J,CDR3,DNA
few,TRBV6-1,NA,TRBJ2-3,CATHKGGVTDTQYF,TGTGCCACCCATAAAGGAGGGGTCACAGATACGCAGTATTTT
NA,TRBV18,NA,TRBJ1-1,CASSAGGFLNTEAFF,TGTGCCAGCTCAGCGGGGGGGTTCCTGAACACTGAAGCTTTCTTT
once,TRBV30,NA,TRBJ1-6,CACHRNPGRADSPLHF,TGTGCCTGCCACAGAAACCCCGGACGGGCGGATTCACCCCTCCACTTT
NA,TRBV29-1,TRBD1,TRBJ1-3,CSVTGTDGNTIYF,TGCAGCGTTACCGGGACAGATGGAAACACCATATATTTT
NA,TRBV5-1,NA,TRBJ2-7,CASSPRGSVYEQYF,TGCGCCAGCAGCCCGAGGGGGAGTGTCTACGAGCAGTACTTC
NA,TRBV5-1,NA,TRBJ2-3,CASSPEVTDTQYF,TGCGCCAGCAGTCCCGAGGTCACAGATACGCAGTATTTT
NA,TRBV18,NA,TRBJ1-6,CASSPLSEGPNSPLHF,TGTGCCAGCTCACCACTGTCAGAGGGCCCGAATTCACCCCTCCACTTT
many,TRBV29-1,NA,TRBJ2-7,CSVEDILLSTQGFTYEQYF,TGCAGCGTTGAAGATATCCTACTCTCAACCCAGGGCTTTACCTACGAGCAGTACTTC
few,TRBV7-2,NA,TRBJ1-6,CASSRGPLNSPLHF,TGTGCCAGCAGTCGAGGACCTTTAAATTCACCCCTCCACTTT
NA,TRBV29-1,NA,TRBJ1-2,CSGGSAGGYGYTF,TGCAGCGGGGGTTCTGCCGGAGGCTATGGCTACACCTTC
NA,TRBV5-1,TRBD1,TRBJ2-7,CASSYDRGPYEQYF,TGCGCCAGCAGCTACGACAGGGGGCCCTACGAGCAGTACTTC
NA,TRBV14,NA,TRBJ2-1,CASSQMGITYPFF,TGTGCCAGCAGCCAGATGGGGATTACCTATCCGTTCTTC
once,TRBV10-3,TRBD2,TRBJ2-5,CAISVAGAETQYF,TGTGCCATCAGTGTAGCGGGGGCAGAGACCCAGTACTTC
NA,TRBV15,NA,TRBJ2-4,CATSSEGWQGNIQYF,TGTGCCACCAGCAGCGAAGGCTGGCAGGGAAACATTCAGTACTTC
NA,TRBV5-1,NA,TRBJ1-6,CASSPGQDSSPLHF,TGCGCCAGCAGCCCGGGACAAGACAGTTCACCCCTCCACTTT
NA,TRBV5-6,TRBD1,TRBJ1-1,CASSSDRGPGLNTEAFF,TGTGCCAGCAGCTCCGACAGGGGGCCGGGCTTGAACACTGAAGCTTTCTTT